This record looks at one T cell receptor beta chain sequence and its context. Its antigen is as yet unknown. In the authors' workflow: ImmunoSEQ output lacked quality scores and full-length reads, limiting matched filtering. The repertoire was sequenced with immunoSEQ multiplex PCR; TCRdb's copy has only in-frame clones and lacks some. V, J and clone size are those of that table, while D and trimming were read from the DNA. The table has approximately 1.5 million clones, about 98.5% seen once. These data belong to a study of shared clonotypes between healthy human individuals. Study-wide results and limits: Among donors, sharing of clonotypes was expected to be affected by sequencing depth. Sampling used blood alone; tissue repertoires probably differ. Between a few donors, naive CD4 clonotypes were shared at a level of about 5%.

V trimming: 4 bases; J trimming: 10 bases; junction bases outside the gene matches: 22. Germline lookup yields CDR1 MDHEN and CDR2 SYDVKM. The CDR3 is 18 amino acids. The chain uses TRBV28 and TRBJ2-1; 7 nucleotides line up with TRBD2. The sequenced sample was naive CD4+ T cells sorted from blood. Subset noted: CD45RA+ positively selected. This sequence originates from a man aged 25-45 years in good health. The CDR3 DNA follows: TGTGCCAGCAGTTCCTCCGATTTGGTGGGAGGGCCACGGAAGGAGCAGTTCTTC. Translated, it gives CASSSSDLVGGPRKEQFF.